These 15 T cell receptor beta chains originate from one sample sequenced in a study of blood T cell repertoires in COVID-19. This table comes from immunoSEQ multiplex PCR, and its TCRdb copy is limited to in-frame clones, with some not included. The repertoire holds hundreds of thousands of clones, with about 80% as singletons. The material sequenced was peripheral blood. The receptors derive from a woman aged 50 to 60 who had recovered from COVID-19.

Ten or more counts support this clone. The chain is built from TRBV28 and TRBJ2-5, with 7 bases matching TRBD2. Germline V gene data show CDR1 as MDHEN and CDR2 as SYDVKM. The junction had 5 bases not matched to a gene; V was cut back by 2 bases and J by 5 bases. This CDR3 is built from 14 residues. The CDR3 region is CASSLPQGGETQYF. DNA of the CDR3: TGTGCCAGCAGTTTACCCCAGGGAGGGGAGACCCAGTACTTC.

The chain uses TRBV6-2 or TRBV6-3 and TRBJ1-4; D may be TRBD1 (6 bases). Trimming removed 2 bases at V and 4 bases at J, with 17 bases between. CDR1 MNHEY and CDR2 SVGEGT come from the germline V gene. The CDR3 is 17 amino acids. In DNA form, the CDR3 reads TGTGCCAGCAGTTACCCGCCCCCTGACAGGAATAATGAAAAACTGTTTTTT. Translated: CASSYPPPDRNNEKLFF.

This clone came up a few times. The rearrangement links TRBV29-1 to TRBJ1-2, with 7 bases identical to TRBD1. The junction had 10 bases not matched to a gene; V was cut back by 4 bases and J by 2 bases. The CDR3 totals 15 residues. CDR1 and CDR2 (germline): SQVTM, ANQGSEA. The CDR3 loop reads CSVVNWDRINYGYTF. CDR3 nucleotide sequence: TGCAGCGTTGTCAATTGGGACAGAATAAACTATGGCTACACCTTC.

This clone was detected ten times or more. This sequence joins TRBV19 and TRBJ2-7; possibly TRBD2 for D (5 bases). CDR1 LNHDA and CDR2 SQIVND come from the germline V gene (reference sequence). The CDR3 totals 13 residues. Trimming took off 3 bases at V and 6 bases at J, with 12 bases between the two ends. The CDR3 DNA follows: TGTGCCAGTAGTATCGAGCTAGCCGGCGAGCAGTACTTC. Its translation: CASSIELAGEQYF.

The table lists this clone with a count of one. The V and J genes are TRBV9 and TRBJ2-1; 8 positions match TRBD2. This CDR3 spans 16 amino acids. Trimming cost V 5 bases and J 4 bases; bases outside gene matches: 11. CDR1 SGDLS and CDR2 YYNGEE come from the germline V gene. The CDR3 is CASSGPLRGGYNEQFF. Here the CDR3 DNA reads TGTGCCAGCAGTGGCCCTCTCCGGGGGGGTTACAATGAGCAGTTCTTC.

This clone was picked up a small number of times. The CDR3 DNA reads TGTGCCAGCAGCGAAGGGACTTCAACCTACAATGAGCAGTTCTTC. Residues: CASSEGTSTYNEQFF. V gene TRBV7-3 combines with J gene TRBJ2-1; a weak D match, TRBD2 (6 bases). The V end lost 5 bases, the J end lost 2 bases, and 13 bases lay between the germline ends. There are 15 residues in the CDR3. The germline gives CDR1 SGHTA, CDR2 FQGTGA.

The CDR3 spells CASSQQGSNSPLHF. Written as DNA, the CDR3 is TGTGCCAGCAGCCAACAGGGTTCTAATTCACCCCTCCACTTT. The rearrangement links TRBV3-1 (or the pseudogene TRBV3-2) to TRBJ1-6; tentatively, D is TRBD1 (5 bases). CDR1 is LGHDT and CDR2 is YNNKEL in the germline V gene (reference sequence). The V end was cut by 2 bases, the J end by 6 bases, with 8 bases between. CDR3 size: 14 residues.

The J gene is TRBJ2-7, the V gene TRBV5-6, with TRBD1 as a possible D gene (5 bases). The CDR3 consists of 15 residues. Trimming cost V 3 bases and J 2 bases, with 15 bases left between them. Germline V gives CDR1 SGHDT, CDR2 YYEEEE. CDR3 sequence (DNA): TGTGCCAGCAGCTCTCAGGCAGGGCCCACCTACGAGCAGTACTTC. This encodes CASSSQAGPTYEQYF.

The V call is TRBV2, the J call TRBJ2-3; D may be TRBD2 (5 bases). The CDR3 loop spans 14 amino acids. The V gene's germline CDR1 is SNHLY and CDR2 FYNNEI. The ends were cut back, 3 bases at V and 6 bases at J, with 13 bases in the middle. DNA of the CDR3: TGTGCCAGCAGTGACGTACTGACTACCGATACGCAGTATTTT. Protein: CASSDVLTTDTQYF.

This clone has a handful of counts. V and J are TRBV6-1 and TRBJ2-7; TRBD2 is a possible D gene (6 bases). The ends were cut back, 0 bases at V and 2 bases at J, with 14 bases in the middle. The CDR3 runs 16 residues. Germline V gives CDR1 MNHNS, CDR2 SASEGT. CDR3 sequence: CASSEALRETPYEQYF. Here the CDR3 DNA reads TGTGCCAGCAGTGAAGCGCTTCGGGAGACCCCCTACGAGCAGTACTTC.

This clone was seen only once. J is TRBJ1-1 and V is TRBV3-1 (or the pseudogene TRBV3-2), with TRBD1 matching 7 bases. Trimming cost V 4 bases and J 3 bases; bases outside gene matches: 5. Looked up from germline, CDR1 is LGHDT and CDR2 is YNNKEL (reference sequence). This CDR3 has 14 amino acids. The CDR3 sequence: CASSLRTGDTEAFF. As DNA, the CDR3 is TGTGCCAGCAGCCTAAGGACAGGCGACACTGAAGCTTTCTTT.

The V call is TRBV4-3, the J call TRBJ2-3; tentative D call: TRBD1 (6 bases). The CDR3 runs 15 residues. V was shortened by 4 bases and J by 2 bases, with 13 bases between the two germline ends. The germline V gene has CDR1 LGHNA and CDR2 YSLEER. CDR3 DNA: TGCGCCAGCAGCCTCGGACAGCCAGCCACAGATACGCAGTATTTT. It translates to CASSLGQPATDTQYF.

The chain combines TRBV5-1 with TRBJ2-2; 9 bases match TRBD1. CDR1 is SGHRS and CDR2 is YFSETQ in the germline V gene. Trimming removed 2 bases from V and 6 bases from J; junction bases left unmatched: 8. CDR3 length equals 16 residues. DNA of the CDR3: TGCGCCAGCAGCTTCTCCGGGACAGGGCTGGCCGGGGAGCTGTTTTTT. As protein: CASSFSGTGLAGELFF.

This clone was detected once. The V and J genes are TRBV9 and TRBJ2-1; 7 bases match TRBD2. The V gene end was trimmed by 4 bases and the J gene end by 2 bases; junction bases not matched to a gene: 12. The CDR3 has 17 residues. Germline values: CDR1 SGDLS, CDR2 YYNGEE. CDR3 sequence reads: CASSTGVRRGTYNEQFF. The CDR3 nucleotides are TGTGCCAGCAGCACTGGGGTTCGGCGGGGGACCTACAATGAGCAGTTCTTC.

The chain couples TRBV9 to TRBJ2-5, with 8 bases lining up with TRBD2. There are 14 residues in the CDR3. The V gene end was trimmed by 2 bases and the J gene end by 3 bases; junction bases not matched to a gene: 3. Per the germline V gene, CDR1 is SGDLS and CDR2 is YYNGEE. DNA for the CDR3: TGTGCCAGCAGCGTGGCGGGAGGCGAAGAGACCCAGTACTTC. This encodes CASSVAGGEETQYF.